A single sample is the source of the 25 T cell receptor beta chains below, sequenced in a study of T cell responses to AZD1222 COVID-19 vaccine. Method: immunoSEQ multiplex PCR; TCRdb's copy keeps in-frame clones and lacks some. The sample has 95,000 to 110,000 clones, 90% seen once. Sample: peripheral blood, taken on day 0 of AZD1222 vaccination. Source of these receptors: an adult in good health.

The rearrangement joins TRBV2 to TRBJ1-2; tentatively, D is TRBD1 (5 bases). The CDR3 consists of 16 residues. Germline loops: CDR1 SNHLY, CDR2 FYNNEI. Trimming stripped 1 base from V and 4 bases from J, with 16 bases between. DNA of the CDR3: TGTGCCAGCAGTGAAGGTGGAGGGGACGGACGCTATGGCTACACCTTC. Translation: CASSEGGGDGRYGYTF. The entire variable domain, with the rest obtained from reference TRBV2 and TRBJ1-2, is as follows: EPEVTQTPSHQVTQMGQEVILRCVPISNHLYFYWYRQILGQKVEFLVSFYNNEISEKSEIFDDQFSVERPDGSNFTLKIRSTKLEDSAMYFCASSEGGGDGRYGYTFGSGTRLTVV.

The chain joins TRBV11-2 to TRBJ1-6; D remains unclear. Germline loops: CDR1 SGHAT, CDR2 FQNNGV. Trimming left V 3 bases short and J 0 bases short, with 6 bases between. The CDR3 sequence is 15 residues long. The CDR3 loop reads CASSFGSSYNSPLHF. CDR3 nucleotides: TGTGCCAGCAGCTTCGGTAGCTCCTATAATTCACCCCTCCACTTT.

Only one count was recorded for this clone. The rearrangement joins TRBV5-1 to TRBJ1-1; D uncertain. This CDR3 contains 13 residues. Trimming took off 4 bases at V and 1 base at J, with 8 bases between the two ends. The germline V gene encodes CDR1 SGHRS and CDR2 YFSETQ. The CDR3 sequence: CASSTVGNTEAFF. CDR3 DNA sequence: TGCGCCAGCAGCACGGTTGGGAACACTGAAGCTTTCTTT.

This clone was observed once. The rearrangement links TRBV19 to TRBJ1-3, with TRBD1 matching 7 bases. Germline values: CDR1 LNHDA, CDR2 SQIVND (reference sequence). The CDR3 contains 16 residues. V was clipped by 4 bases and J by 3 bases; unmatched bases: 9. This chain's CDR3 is CASSTPQGDNGNTIYF. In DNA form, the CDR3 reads TGTGCCAGTAGTACCCCGCAGGGGGATAATGGAAACACCATATATTTT.

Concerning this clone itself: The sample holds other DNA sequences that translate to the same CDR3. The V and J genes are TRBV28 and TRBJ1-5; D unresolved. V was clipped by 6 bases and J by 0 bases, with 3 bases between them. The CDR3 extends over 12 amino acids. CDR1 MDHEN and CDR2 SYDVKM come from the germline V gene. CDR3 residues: CASRYSNQPQHF. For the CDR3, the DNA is TGTGCCAGCAGGTATAGCAATCAGCCCCAGCATTTT.

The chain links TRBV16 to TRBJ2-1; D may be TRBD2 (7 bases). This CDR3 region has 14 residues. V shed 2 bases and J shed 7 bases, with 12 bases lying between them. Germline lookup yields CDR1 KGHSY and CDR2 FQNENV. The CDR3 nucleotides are TGTGCCAGCAGCCAAATCGGGGGGCTAAATGAGCAGTTCTTC. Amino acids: CASSQIGGLNEQFF.

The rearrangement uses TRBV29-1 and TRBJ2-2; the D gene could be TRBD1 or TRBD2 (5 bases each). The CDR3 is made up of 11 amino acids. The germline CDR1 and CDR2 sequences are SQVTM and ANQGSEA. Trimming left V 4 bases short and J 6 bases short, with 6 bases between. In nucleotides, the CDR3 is TGCAGCGTTGGAGGGGCCGGGGAGCTGTTTTTT. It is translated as CSVGGAGELFF.

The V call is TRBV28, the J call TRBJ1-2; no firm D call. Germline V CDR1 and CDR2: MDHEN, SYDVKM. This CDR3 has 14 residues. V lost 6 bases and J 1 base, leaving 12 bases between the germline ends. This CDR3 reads CASSMGGLNYGYTF. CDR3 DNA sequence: TGTGCCAGCAGCATGGGTGGGCTTAACTATGGCTACACCTTC.

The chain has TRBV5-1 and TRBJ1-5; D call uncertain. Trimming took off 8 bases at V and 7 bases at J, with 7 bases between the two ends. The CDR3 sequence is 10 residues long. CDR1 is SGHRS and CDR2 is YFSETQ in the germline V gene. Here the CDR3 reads CARLDQPQHF. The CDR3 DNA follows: TGCGCCAGGTTGGACCAGCCCCAGCATTTT.

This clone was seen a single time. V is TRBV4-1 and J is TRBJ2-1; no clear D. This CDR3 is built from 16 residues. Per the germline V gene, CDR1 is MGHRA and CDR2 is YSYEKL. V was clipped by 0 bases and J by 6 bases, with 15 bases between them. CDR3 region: CASSQEQQPLGNEQFF. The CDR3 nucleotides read TGCGCCAGCAGCCAAGAGCAACAGCCTCTGGGCAATGAGCAGTTCTTC.

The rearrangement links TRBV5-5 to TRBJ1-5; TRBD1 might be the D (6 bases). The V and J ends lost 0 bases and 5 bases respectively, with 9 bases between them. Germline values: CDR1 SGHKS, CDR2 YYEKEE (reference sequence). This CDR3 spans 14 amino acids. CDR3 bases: TGTGCCAGCAGCTTGGGCCAGGGGTATCAGCCCCAGCATTTT. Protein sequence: CASSLGQGYQPQHF.

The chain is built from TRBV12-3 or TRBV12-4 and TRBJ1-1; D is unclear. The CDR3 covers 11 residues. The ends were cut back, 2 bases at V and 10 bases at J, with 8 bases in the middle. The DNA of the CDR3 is TGTGCCAGCAGTTTAAGGCAAATAGCTTTCTTT. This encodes CASSLRQIAFF.

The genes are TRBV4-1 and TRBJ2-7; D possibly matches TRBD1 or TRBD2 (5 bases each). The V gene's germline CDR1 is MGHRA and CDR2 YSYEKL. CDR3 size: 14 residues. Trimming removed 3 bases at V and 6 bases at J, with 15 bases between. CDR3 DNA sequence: TGCGCCAGCAGCCAGATTTCCCGGGGCGGCGAGCAGTACTTC. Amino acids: CASSQISRGGEQYF.

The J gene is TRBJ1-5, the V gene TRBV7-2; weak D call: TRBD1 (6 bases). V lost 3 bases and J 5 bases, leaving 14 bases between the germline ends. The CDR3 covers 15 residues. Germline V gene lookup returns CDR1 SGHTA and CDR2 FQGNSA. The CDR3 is CASSFWAGADQPQHF. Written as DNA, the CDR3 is TGTGCCAGCAGCTTTTGGGCGGGGGCTGATCAGCCCCAGCATTTT.

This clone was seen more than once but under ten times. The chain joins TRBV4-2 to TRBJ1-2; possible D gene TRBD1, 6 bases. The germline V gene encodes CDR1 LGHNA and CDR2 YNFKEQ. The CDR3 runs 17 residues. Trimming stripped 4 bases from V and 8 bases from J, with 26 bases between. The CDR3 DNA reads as TGTGCCAGCAGCCCCCGAGTGAGTGTTACAGGGTTAGTGGGCTACACCTTC. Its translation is CASSPRVSVTGLVGYTF.

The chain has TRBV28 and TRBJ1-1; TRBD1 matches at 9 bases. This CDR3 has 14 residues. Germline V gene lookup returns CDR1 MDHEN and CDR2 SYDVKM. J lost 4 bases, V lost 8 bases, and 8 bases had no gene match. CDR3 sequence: CASHVDRGATEAFF. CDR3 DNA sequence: TGTGCCAGCCACGTCGACAGGGGGGCCACTGAAGCTTTCTTT.

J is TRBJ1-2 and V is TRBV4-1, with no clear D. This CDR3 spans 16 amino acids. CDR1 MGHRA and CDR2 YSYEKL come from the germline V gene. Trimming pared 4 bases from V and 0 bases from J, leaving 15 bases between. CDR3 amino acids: CASSLRSPGPNYGYTF. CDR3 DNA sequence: TGCGCCAGCAGCCTTAGAAGTCCAGGACCTAACTATGGCTACACCTTC.

Here the CDR3 DNA reads TGTGCCAGCAGGGTTCAGGGGGCAGGTGAAGCTTTCTTT. This gives the protein CASRVQGAGEAFF. The gene calls are TRBV5-4 and TRBJ1-1, with 8 positions matching TRBD1. This CDR3 comprises 13 residues. V lost 5 bases and J lost 7; bases outside the gene matches: 7. Germline V CDR1 and CDR2: SGHNT, YYREEE (reference sequence). The whole variable domain, remainder taken from reference TRBV5-4 and TRBJ1-1, is ETGVTQSPTHLIKTRGQQVTLRCSSQSGHNTVSWYQQALGQGPQFIFQYYREEENGRGNFPPRFSGLQFPNYSSELNVNALELDDSALYLCASRVQGAGEAFFGQGTRLTVV.

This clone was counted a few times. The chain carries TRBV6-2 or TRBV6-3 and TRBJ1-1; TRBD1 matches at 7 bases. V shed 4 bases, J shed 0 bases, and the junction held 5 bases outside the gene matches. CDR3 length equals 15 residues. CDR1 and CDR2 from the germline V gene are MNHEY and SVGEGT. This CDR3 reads CASSFPTGLNTEAFF. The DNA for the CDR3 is TGTGCCAGCAGTTTTCCGACAGGGTTGAACACTGAAGCTTTCTTT.

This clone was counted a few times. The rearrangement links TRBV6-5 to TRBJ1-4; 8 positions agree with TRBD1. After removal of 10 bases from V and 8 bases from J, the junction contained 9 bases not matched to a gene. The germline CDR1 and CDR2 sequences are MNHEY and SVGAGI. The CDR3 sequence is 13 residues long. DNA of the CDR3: TGTGCCATCAAGACAGGGGAGGGGGAAAAACTGTTTTTT. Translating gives CAIKTGEGEKLFF.

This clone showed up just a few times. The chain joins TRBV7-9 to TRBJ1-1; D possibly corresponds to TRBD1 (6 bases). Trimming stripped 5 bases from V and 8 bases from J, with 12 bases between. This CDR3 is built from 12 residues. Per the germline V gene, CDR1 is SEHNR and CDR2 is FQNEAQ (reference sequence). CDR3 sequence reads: CASSEQGLEAFF. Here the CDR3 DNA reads TGTGCCAGCAGCGAGCAGGGGCTAGAAGCTTTCTTT. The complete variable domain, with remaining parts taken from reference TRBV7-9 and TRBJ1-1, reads DTGVSQNPRHKITKRGQNVTFRCDPISEHNRLYWYRQTLGQGPEFLTYFQNEAQLEKSRLLSDRFSAERPKGSFSTLEIQRTEQGDSAMYLCASSEQGLEAFFGQGTRLTVV.

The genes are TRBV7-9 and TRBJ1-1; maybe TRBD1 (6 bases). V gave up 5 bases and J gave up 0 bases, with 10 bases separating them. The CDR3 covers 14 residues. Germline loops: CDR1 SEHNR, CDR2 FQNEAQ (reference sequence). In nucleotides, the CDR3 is TGTGCCAGCAGCAAGGACAGCTTGAACACTGAAGCTTTCTTT. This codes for CASSKDSLNTEAFF.

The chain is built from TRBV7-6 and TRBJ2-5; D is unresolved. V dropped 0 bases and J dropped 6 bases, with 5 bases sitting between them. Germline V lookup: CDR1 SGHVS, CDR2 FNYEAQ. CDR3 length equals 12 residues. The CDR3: CASSLAGQTQYF. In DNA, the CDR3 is TGTGCCAGCAGCTTAGCTGGACAGACCCAGTACTTC.

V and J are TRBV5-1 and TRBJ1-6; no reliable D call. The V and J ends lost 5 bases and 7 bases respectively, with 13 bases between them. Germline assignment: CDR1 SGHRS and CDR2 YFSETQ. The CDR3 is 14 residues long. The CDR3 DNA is TGCGCCAGCAGTCCCGACGCGGGGAATTCACCCCTCCACTTT. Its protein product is CASSPDAGNSPLHF. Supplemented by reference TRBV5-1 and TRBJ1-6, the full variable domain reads KAGVTQTPRYLIKTRGQQVTLSCSPISGHRSVSWYQQTPGQGLQFLFEYFSETQRNKGNFPGRFSGRQFSNSRSEMNVSTLELGDSALYLCASSPDAGNSPLHFGNGTRLTVT.

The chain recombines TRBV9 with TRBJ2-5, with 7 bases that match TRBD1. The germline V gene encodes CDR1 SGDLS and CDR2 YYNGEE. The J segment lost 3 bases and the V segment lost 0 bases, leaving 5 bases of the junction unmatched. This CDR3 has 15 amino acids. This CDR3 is CASSVGRGREETQYF. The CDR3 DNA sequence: TGTGCCAGCAGCGTAGGAAGGGGGCGCGAAGAGACCCAGTACTTC.